This passage covers 25 T cell receptor beta chains from one sample sequenced in a study of CD8 T cells in ankylosing spondylitis. Study results and limitations: Characteristic of ankylosing spondylitis blood, it appeared, was a TCR beta motif comprising roughly eight highly homologous variants.

No cognate antigen is known for these TCRs. TCRdb ran MiXCR on the 5' RACE reads and lists one entry per CDR3 protein. The table lists about 510,000 distinct CDR3 sequences, 5.3% of them singletons, with roughly 3.3% in the top ten. Sequencing was done on a sample of blood, either unsorted or a sorted T cell fraction (not recorded which). These receptors were collected from a male donor with ankylosing spondylitis.

In its sample, this clonotype was seen a few times. The V and J genes are TRBV6-2 or TRBV6-3 and TRBJ1-1; D gene ambiguous. Germline V gene data show CDR1 as MNHEY and CDR2 as SVGEGT. There are 11 residues in the CDR3. V was trimmed by 6 bases and J by 6 bases, leaving 8 bases between them. CDR3 nucleotides: TGTGCCAGCAGGGACTTGGCTGAAGCTTTCTTT. This codes for CASRDLAEAFF.

This sequence joins TRBV11-2 and TRBJ2-3, with a weak D call TRBD2 (5 bases). Germline CDR1 and CDR2: SGHAT and FQNNGV. V was cut by 5 bases and J by 2 bases, with 8 bases left in between. The CDR3 contains 13 residues. In DNA form, the CDR3 reads TGTGCCAGCAGCACCCGGGACACAGATACGCAGTATTTT. Translating gives CASSTRDTDTQYF.

In its sample, this clonotype was seen many times. This chain joins TRBV29-1 and TRBJ2-5, with D maybe TRBD2 (7 bases). The CDR3 length is 11 residues. Germline V gene data show CDR1 as SQVTM and CDR2 as ANQGSEA. V lost 7 bases and J 5 bases, leaving 11 bases between the germline ends. The CDR3 DNA is TGCAGCGGCGGGGGCGTGGAGACCCAGTACTTC. It encodes CSGGGVETQYF.

This chain connects TRBV7-3 to TRBJ2-1; D remains ambiguous. The V end was cut by 1 base, the J end by 3 bases, with 7 bases between. The V gene's germline CDR1 is SGHTA and CDR2 FQGTGA. CDR3 length equals 14 residues. Here the CDR3 DNA reads TGTGCCAGCAGCTTAAATGGCGTCTACAATGAGCAGTTCTTC. It translates to CASSLNGVYNEQFF.

This clonotype was found many times. This chain's CDR3 is CASSYVGGSSYEQYF. The CDR3 DNA reads as TGTGCCAGCAGTTATGTCGGGGGGAGCTCCTACGAGCAGTACTTC. V and J are TRBV6-2 or TRBV6-3 and TRBJ2-7; 7 bases fit TRBD2. Germline assignment: CDR1 MNHEY and CDR2 SVGEGT. The CDR3 is 15 residues long. The junction had 5 bases not matched to a gene; V was cut back by 3 bases and J by 0 bases.

This clonotype was detected ten times or more. A junction end diverges from the germline sequence, so it may reflect a read error. The V call is TRBV6-4, the J call TRBJ1-5; D remains unclear. Germline V gives CDR1 MRHNA, CDR2 SNTAGT. The CDR3 has 10 residues. The CDR3 DNA follows: TGTGCCAGCAGCAGTCAGCCCCAGCATTTT. Translated, it gives CASSSQPQHF.

This clonotype was observed a handful of times. The CDR3 loop is CSARQGASVQYQPQHF. Written as DNA, the CDR3 is TGCAGTGCTAGACAGGGGGCGTCGGTCCAATATCAGCCCCAGCATTTT. The chain employs TRBV20-1 and TRBJ1-5; 8 bases fit TRBD1. This CDR3 has 16 amino acids. Germline loops: CDR1 DFQATT, CDR2 SNEGSKA (reference sequence). Germline trimming cut 2 bases from V and 5 bases from J; bases unmatched to any gene: 11.

This clonotype was recorded at least ten times. This sequence joins TRBV4-3 and TRBJ2-3; D is possibly TRBD2 (6 bases). Deletions cut 1 base from V and 1 base from J, with 6 bases between. The CDR3 has 14 amino acids. CDR1 LGHNA and CDR2 YSLEER come from the germline V gene. The CDR3 nucleotides read TGCGCCAGCAGCCAAGGGGGGGGCACAGATACGCAGTATTTT. This sequence encodes CASSQGGGTDTQYF.

In its sample, this clonotype was seen many times. The chain joins TRBV5-1 to TRBJ2-1, with 10 bases matching TRBD2. The CDR3 has 17 amino acids. Germline CDR1 and CDR2: SGHRS and YFSETQ. V trimming: 4 bases; J trimming: 4 bases; junction bases outside the gene matches: 11. The CDR3 DNA reads TGCGCCAGCAGCGGGCGGTCTAGCGGGAGTCTTTACAATGAGCAGTTCTTC. The encoded protein is CASSGRSSGSLYNEQFF.

This clonotype was counted between two and nine times. V gene TRBV20-1 combines with J gene TRBJ2-7, with 7 bases matching TRBD1. The ends lost 8 bases at V and 3 bases at J; junction bases unmatched: 16. Germline CDR1 and CDR2: DFQATT and SNEGSKA (reference sequence). The CDR3 extends over 15 amino acids. This CDR3 reads CSPNPMTGQFYEQYF. Written as DNA, the CDR3 is TGCAGTCCCAATCCCATGACGGGACAGTTCTACGAGCAGTACTTC.

This clonotype was detected many times. The V call is TRBV6-5, the J call TRBJ2-2; D remains unclear. The V end lost 6 bases, the J end lost 7 bases, and 9 bases lay between the germline ends. The germline V gene encodes CDR1 MNHEY and CDR2 SVGAGI. The CDR3 covers 12 residues. CDR3 residues: CASRRVSGELFF. Here the CDR3 DNA reads TGTGCCAGCAGACGGGTTAGCGGGGAGCTGTTTTTT.

The sample holds many counts of this clonotype. In DNA form, the CDR3 reads TGTGCCAGCAGCTTAGGCGGGGAGGGAGGCAATCAGCCCCAGCATTTT. It translates to CASSLGGEGGNQPQHF. The chain carries TRBV7-9 and TRBJ1-5; D is undetermined. Germline V CDR1 and CDR2: SEHNR, FQNEAQ (reference sequence). The CDR3 is made up of 16 amino acids. V was pared by 1 base and J by 2 bases, with 12 bases between.

Many counts were recorded for this clonotype. The chain uses TRBV28 and TRBJ2-7; no firm D call. V lost 3 bases and J 0 bases, leaving 15 bases between the germline ends. The CDR3 totals 16 residues. Germline CDR1 is MDHEN and CDR2 is SYDVKM. This chain's CDR3 is CASSFVPNPYSYEQYF. DNA of the CDR3: TGTGCCAGCAGTTTTGTGCCAAATCCATACTCCTACGAGCAGTACTTC.

This clonotype appeared many times. The rearrangement joins TRBV7-3 to TRBJ2-7; D might be TRBD2 (6 bases). V lost 1 base to trimming and J lost 6 bases, with 19 bases between them. CDR1 SGHTA and CDR2 FQGTGA come from the germline V gene. The CDR3 runs to 16 residues. Here the CDR3 DNA reads TGTGCCAGCAGCTTAAATTCCCGGGAGAACGGGGGCGAGCAGTACTTC. The encoded protein is CASSLNSRENGGEQYF.

This clonotype came up many times. The CDR3 DNA follows: TGCGCCAGCAGCCGATTGGGACTAGCGGGAGTGCGGGAGACCCAGTACTTC. This encodes CASSRLGLAGVRETQYF. This rearrangement joins TRBV4-1 to TRBJ2-5; 14 nucleotides line up with TRBD2. V trimming: 4 bases; J trimming: 5 bases; junction bases outside the gene matches: 9. Germline CDR1 and CDR2: MGHRA and YSYEKL. There are 17 residues in the CDR3.

The rearrangement links TRBV3-1 to TRBJ1-6; D is unclear. The germline V gene encodes CDR1 LGHDT and CDR2 YNNKEL (reference sequence). V was clipped by 1 base and J by 7 bases, with 8 bases between them. The CDR3 has 14 amino acids. CDR3: CASSQAGRNSPLHF. The CDR3 DNA is TGTGCCAGCAGCCAAGCGGGAAGGAATTCACCCCTCCACTTT.

This clonotype was recorded once. This chain uses TRBV4-1 with TRBJ2-6; D remains ambiguous. V shed 0 bases and J shed 0 bases, with 12 bases lying between them. Per germline, CDR1 MGHRA and CDR2 YSYEKL. This CDR3 has 18 amino acids. CDR3 in amino acids: CASSQDKGRRSGANVLTF. As DNA, the CDR3 is TGCGCCAGCAGCCAAGATAAAGGACGTCGCTCTGGGGCCAACGTCCTGACTTTC.

This clonotype was seen ten or more times. The V and J genes are TRBV12-3 or TRBV12-4 and TRBJ2-7, with D perhaps TRBD1 (5 bases). V gave up 3 bases and J gave up 2 bases, with 11 bases separating them. This CDR3 spans 14 amino acids. CDR3 amino acids: CASSFGGRAYEQYF. In DNA, the CDR3 is TGTGCCAGCAGTTTTGGTGGCAGGGCCTACGAGCAGTACTTC.

J is TRBJ1-1 and V is TRBV7-3; maybe TRBD1 (5 bases). Deletions cut 5 bases from V and 10 bases from J, with 20 bases between. CDR3 length equals 14 residues. The germline V gene has CDR1 SGHTA and CDR2 FQGTGA. The CDR3 region has the DNA TGTGCCAGCAGCCCTAGCGCGGGAGGGACGGGAGCTTTCTTT. This sequence encodes CASSPSAGGTGAFF. Full variable domain (remainder filled in from reference TRBV7-3 and TRBJ1-1): GAGVSQTPSNKVTEKGKYVELRCDPISGHTALYWYRQSLGQGPEFLIYFQGTGAADDSGLPNDRFFAVRPEGSVSTLKIQRTERGDSAVYLCASSPSAGGTGAFFGQGTRLTVV.

This clonotype was counted at least ten times. The genes are TRBV12-3 or TRBV12-4 and TRBJ2-3; D uncertain. V was trimmed by 0 bases and J by 5 bases, leaving 9 bases between them. This CDR3 has 14 amino acids. In DNA, the CDR3 is TGTGCCAGCAGTTTAGCCCAGAACGAAGATACGCAGTATTTT. Translated: CASSLAQNEDTQYF.

The genes are TRBV4-3 and TRBJ1-2; D unclear. From germline, CDR1 is LGHNA and CDR2 YSLEER. This CDR3 comprises 15 residues. V was trimmed by 0 bases and J by 4 bases, leaving 12 bases between them. DNA for the CDR3: TGCGCCAGCAGCCAAGATTGGCCAGGCATCTATGGCTACACCTTC. Translated: CASSQDWPGIYGYTF.

This clonotype occurred many times. In nucleotides, the CDR3 is TGTGCCAGCAGCCGCTTTCGTGGGACCGGGGAGCTGTTTTTT. Its protein is CASSRFRGTGELFF. This chain uses TRBV5-6 with TRBJ2-2; D uncertain. Germline values: CDR1 SGHDT, CDR2 YYEEEE. With 4 bases removed from V and 5 bases from J, the gap between germline ends came to 12 bases. This CDR3 spans 14 amino acids.

This clonotype was counted at least ten times. The chain links TRBV20-1 to TRBJ2-1; D not certain. The germline V gene encodes CDR1 DFQATT and CDR2 SNEGSKA (reference sequence). The CDR3 extends over 13 amino acids. Trimming removed 1 base at V and 5 bases at J, with 9 bases between. For the CDR3, the DNA is TGCAGTGCTAGAGTAACCCACCACAATGAGCAGTTCTTC. This encodes CSARVTHHNEQFF.

The chain uses TRBV10-2 and TRBJ2-1, with 9 nucleotides matching TRBD2. After removal of 8 bases from V and 0 bases from J, the junction contained 8 bases not matched to a gene. The CDR3 runs to 16 residues. CDR1 and CDR2 from the germline V gene are WSHSY and SAAADI. The CDR3 loop is CASLIRTSDSYNEQFF. The CDR3 DNA reads as TGCGCCAGCCTAATTAGGACTAGCGACTCCTACAATGAGCAGTTCTTC.

At least ten counts were recorded for this clonotype. The V call is TRBV2, the J call TRBJ1-1, with D hard to call. The CDR3 loop spans 13 amino acids. The V end was cut by 1 base, the J end by 4 bases, with 7 bases between. The germline V gene encodes CDR1 SNHLY and CDR2 FYNNEI. The CDR3 loop reads CASSEERATEAFF. CDR3 in DNA: TGTGCCAGCAGTGAAGAAAGGGCCACTGAAGCTTTCTTT.